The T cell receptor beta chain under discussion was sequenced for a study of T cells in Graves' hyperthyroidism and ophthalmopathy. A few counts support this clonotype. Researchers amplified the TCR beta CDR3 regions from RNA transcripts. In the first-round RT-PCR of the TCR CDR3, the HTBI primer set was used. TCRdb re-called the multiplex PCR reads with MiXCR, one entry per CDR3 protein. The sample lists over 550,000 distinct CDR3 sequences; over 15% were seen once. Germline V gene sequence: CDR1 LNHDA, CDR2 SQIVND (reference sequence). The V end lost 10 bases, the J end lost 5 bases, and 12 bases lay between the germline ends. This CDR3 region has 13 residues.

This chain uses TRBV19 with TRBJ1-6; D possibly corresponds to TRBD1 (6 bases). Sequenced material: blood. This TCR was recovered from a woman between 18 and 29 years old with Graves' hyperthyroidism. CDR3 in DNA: TGTGCCACCAAGACAGGAGATAATTCACCCCTCCACTTT. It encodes CATKTGDNSPLHF.